A selection of T cell receptor beta chains follows, all from one sample in a study of blood T cell repertoires in COVID-19. Some clones are missing from TCRdb's copy, which holds only in-frame ones; the method was immunoSEQ multiplex PCR. The table lists roughly 83,000 clones, 86% of them singletons. Sequenced input: peripheral blood. These receptors all stem from a man in his forties or fifties with active COVID-19. Both conserved end residues are part of each CDR3. The D gene is left open where the match is weak. Only part of the rows carry a size: once, few, many, or a class if the clone is expanded.

>TRBJ1-1|TRBD1|TRBV18|NA
TGTGCCAGCTCACCACCCTCAGGGGGAGACACTGAAGCTTTCTTT
CASSPPSGGDTEAFF
>TRBJ2-7|NA|TRBV4-1|few
TGCGCCAGCAGCCAGCTCCCCGGGGAGTCCTACGAGCAGTACTTC
CASSQLPGESYEQYF
>TRBJ1-2|TRBD1|TRBV4-1|few
TGCGCCAGCAGCCAAGCCGGGACAGTATATGGCTACACCTTC
CASSQAGTVYGYTF
>TRBJ1-4|NA|TRBV7-2|NA
TGTGCCAGCAGCTTTAGTAGGGGCGGAGCTGAAAAACTGTTTTTT
CASSFSRGGAEKLFF
>TRBJ1-4|TRBD1|TRBV28|NA
TGTGCCAGCAGGCAGGGGGCGGCCCATGAAAAACTGTTTTTT
CASRQGAAHEKLFF
>TRBJ1-2|TRBD1|TRBV19|few
TGTGCCAGTAGTGTTCCCCCGGGACAGGGGCGCCTTGGCTACACCTTC
CASSVPPGQGRLGYTF
>TRBJ2-1|NA|TRBV7-6|once
TGTGCCAGCAGCTTAGCGAGGGGGGGGAGGCTTTCGTACAATGAGCAGTTCTTC
CASSLARGGRLSYNEQFF
>TRBJ2-3|NA|TRBV7-2|NA
TGTGCCAGCAGGTCGGCGGGGACAGTCACAGATACGCAGTATTTT
CASRSAGTVTDTQYF
>TRBJ2-5|TRBD2|TRBV5-4|NA
TGTGCCAGCAGCTTGGGGAGCGGGGGAGAGACCCAGTACTTC
CASSLGSGGETQYF
>TRBJ1-6|NA|TRBV28|few
TGTGCCAGCAGTGGGAACAGGGCGCCGAATTCACCCCTCCACTTT
CASSGNRAPNSPLHF